A single T cell receptor beta chain is shown here with its context. Seattle patients were enrolled while actively infected and followed longitudinally. The data were obtained in a study of blood T cell repertoires in COVID-19. Study-level information: COVID-19 samples from acute and convalescent phases originated in the United States, Italy and Spain. From T cells, B-cell-depleted T cells, or PBMCs came the material, which was cDNA or gDNA.

Only in-frame clones appear in the TCRdb table, and some are missing; sequencing was by immunoSEQ multiplex PCR. This table holds some 75,000 clones, 80% found once. This CDR3 spans 16 amino acids. Germline loops: CDR1 LNHDA, CDR2 SQIVND (reference sequence). The junction had 8 bases not matched to a gene; V was cut back by 2 bases and J by 9 bases. Sequenced input: peripheral blood. The clonotype comes from a man aged 50-60 years with COVID-19, enrolled during active disease. This chain joins TRBV19 and TRBJ2-1, with 12 positions matching TRBD1. The CDR3 DNA is TGTGCCAGTAGTATAACTCCGGGACAGGGGGCGGGTGAGCAGTTCTTC. It specifies CASSITPGQGAGEQFF.